Listed below are T cell receptor beta chains from one sample, sequenced in a study of early T cells in non-severe SARS-CoV-2 infection. TCRdb recomputed calls from the 5' RACE reads with MiXCR, one row per CDR3 protein. The sample yields 50,000 or so distinct CDR3 sequences, roughly 13% seen once. Sequenced input: whole blood. The receptors stem from an adult who was a healthcare worker with PCR-confirmed SARS-CoV-2 infection or an uninfected control (not recorded which). Both conserved end residues are part of each CDR3. The order of the fields is CDR3 DNA, CDR3 protein, D gene, clone size, J gene, V gene. A D gene is named only where the DNA matches it firmly. Size values are once, few and many counts, or a class for expanded clones, and some rows have none.

CDR3 DNA: TGCAGTGCTAATCCGGGACTAGCAAACAATGAGCAGTTCTTC
CDR3 protein: CSANPGLANNEQFF
D gene: TRBD2
clone size: many
J gene: TRBJ2-1
V gene: TRBV20-1

CDR3 DNA: TGCGCCAGCAGCATAACAGGGGGTTCCTACGAGCAGTACTTC
CDR3 protein: CASSITGGSYEQYF
D gene: TRBD1
clone size: many
J gene: TRBJ2-7
V gene: TRBV5-1

CDR3 DNA: TGCGCCAGCAGCCACCGATTCCTGGACAGGGGGGCGACAGATACGCAGTATTTT
CDR3 protein: CASSHRFLDRGATDTQYF
D gene: TRBD1
clone size: .
J gene: TRBJ2-3
V gene: TRBV4-1

CDR3 DNA: TGTGCCAGCAGTTACAGGGGCAGCAATCAGCCCCAGCATTTT
CDR3 protein: CASSYRGSNQPQHF
D gene: TRBD1
clone size: few
J gene: TRBJ1-5
V gene: TRBV27

CDR3 DNA: TGTGCCAGCAGCTTAGAGGGTACCTACGAGCAGTACTTC
CDR3 protein: CASSLEGTYEQYF
D gene: .
clone size: many
J gene: TRBJ2-7
V gene: TRBV11-2

CDR3 DNA: TGTGCCAGCAGCCCATGGACTAGCGGGAAACGGGGGGAGCAGTTCTTC
CDR3 protein: CASSPWTSGKRGEQFF
D gene: TRBD2
clone size: many
J gene: TRBJ2-1
V gene: TRBV5-6

CDR3 DNA: TGTGCCAGCAGTTATCCGGCGGGAGGAGCCCTCGAGCAGTACTTC
CDR3 protein: CASSYPAGGALEQYF
D gene: TRBD2
clone size: once
J gene: TRBJ2-7
V gene: TRBV6-2/TRBV6-3

CDR3 DNA: TGTGCCAGCAGTAAACCCACTTCCTACGAGCAGTACTTC
CDR3 protein: CASSKPTSYEQYF
D gene: .
clone size: many
J gene: TRBJ2-7
V gene: TRBV6-1

CDR3 DNA: TGTGCCTGGAGGTCGCTGACGGGAGTCGGGGACGAGCAGTACTTC
CDR3 protein: CAWRSLTGVGDEQYF
D gene: .
clone size: .
J gene: TRBJ2-7
V gene: TRBV30

CDR3 DNA: TGCGCCAGCAGCTTGGAGGGCGGGACAGCACTTGAAGCTTTCTTT
CDR3 protein: CASSLEGGTALEAFF
D gene: TRBD1
clone size: many
J gene: TRBJ1-1
V gene: TRBV5-1

CDR3 DNA: TGCGCCAGCAGCGACTACAATGAGCAGTTCTTC
CDR3 protein: CASSDYNEQFF
D gene: .
clone size: many
J gene: TRBJ2-1
V gene: TRBV4-1

CDR3 DNA: TGTGCCAGCAGCTCCCGGAGCGGGAGGGCCTCCTACAATGAGCAGTTCTTC
CDR3 protein: CASSSRSGRASYNEQFF
D gene: TRBD2
clone size: .
J gene: TRBJ2-1
V gene: TRBV7-2

CDR3 DNA: TGCGCCAGCAGCTTGACTGAGACAGGACCTGAAAAACTGTTTTTT
CDR3 protein: CASSLTETGPEKLFF
D gene: .
clone size: few
J gene: TRBJ1-4
V gene: TRBV5-1

CDR3 DNA: TGTGCCAGCAGAGAACAGGGGAACACTGAAGCTTTCTTT
CDR3 protein: CASREQGNTEAFF
D gene: .
clone size: few
J gene: TRBJ1-1
V gene: TRBV6-2/TRBV6-3

CDR3 DNA: TGTGCCAGCAGCGTAGGGAACGGGCCCTATGGCTACACCTTC
CDR3 protein: CASSVGNGPYGYTF
D gene: .
clone size: many
J gene: TRBJ1-2
V gene: TRBV9

CDR3 DNA: TGTGCCAGCAGTCCTGGACAGGGGCGGGATGGCTACACCTTC
CDR3 protein: CASSPGQGRDGYTF
D gene: TRBD1
clone size: many
J gene: TRBJ1-2
V gene: TRBV12-3/TRBV12-4

CDR3 DNA: TGTGCCAGCAGCTTATACACGGGAGGACGCACCGGGGAGCTGTTTTTT
CDR3 protein: CASSLYTGGRTGELFF
D gene: TRBD2
clone size: .
J gene: TRBJ2-2
V gene: TRBV7-2

CDR3 DNA: TGTGCCAGCAGCCTGAATTTATTTGGGAGAGCCTACGAGCAGTACTTC
CDR3 protein: CASSLNLFGRAYEQYF
D gene: .
clone size: .
J gene: TRBJ2-7
V gene: TRBV3-1

CDR3 DNA: TGTGCCAGCAGCCCCCTCACGGGGGGGCGCCTTGAAAAACTGTTTTTT
CDR3 protein: CASSPLTGGRLEKLFF
D gene: .
clone size: many
J gene: TRBJ1-4
V gene: TRBV11-2

CDR3 DNA: TGTGCCAGCAGACCGGGACAGAGCCCCTTGTGGAATGAGCAGTTCTTC
CDR3 protein: CASRPGQSPLWNEQFF
D gene: TRBD1
clone size: .
J gene: TRBJ2-1
V gene: TRBV6-1

CDR3 DNA: TGTGCCACCGGAGGGGGCCTCGACACTGAAGCTTTCTTT
CDR3 protein: CATGGGLDTEAFF
D gene: TRBD1
clone size: many
J gene: TRBJ1-1
V gene: TRBV6-5

CDR3 DNA: TGCAGTGCTAGCCATGGGACAGGGAACTACAATGAGCAGTTCTTC
CDR3 protein: CSASHGTGNYNEQFF
D gene: TRBD1
clone size: many
J gene: TRBJ2-1
V gene: TRBV20-1

CDR3 DNA: TGTGCCAGCAGCTTAACCGGGGGGTCCACAGATACGCAGTATTTT
CDR3 protein: CASSLTGGSTDTQYF
D gene: TRBD2
clone size: many
J gene: TRBJ2-3
V gene: TRBV7-3

CDR3 DNA: TGTGCCAGCAGCTTACGGTCTGAAGCTTTCTTT
CDR3 protein: CASSLRSEAFF
D gene: .
clone size: many
J gene: TRBJ1-1
V gene: TRBV11-2

CDR3 DNA: TGCAGTGCTCTCTTTAGCAATCAGCCCCAGCATTTT
CDR3 protein: CSALFSNQPQHF
D gene: .
clone size: many
J gene: TRBJ1-5
V gene: TRBV20-1

CDR3 DNA: TGTGCCAGCAGCCGCAGGGATGCTAATGAAAAACTGTTTTTT
CDR3 protein: CASSRRDANEKLFF
D gene: .
clone size: many
J gene: TRBJ1-4
V gene: TRBV2

CDR3 DNA: TGTGCCAGCAGTGAACAGGACTATGGCTACACCTTC
CDR3 protein: CASSEQDYGYTF
D gene: .
clone size: few
J gene: TRBJ1-2
V gene: TRBV2

CDR3 DNA: TGTGCCAGCAGTTTATCTAGCGGGAGTCCCTACAATGAGCAGTTCTTC
CDR3 protein: CASSLSSGSPYNEQFF
D gene: TRBD2
clone size: few
J gene: TRBJ2-1
V gene: TRBV28

CDR3 DNA: TGTGCCTGGGGACCACAGGCGAACACTGAAGCTTTCTTT
CDR3 protein: CAWGPQANTEAFF
D gene: .
clone size: many
J gene: TRBJ1-1
V gene: TRBV30

CDR3 DNA: TGCAGTGCTGGACGCTACACCCATGGCTACACCTTC
CDR3 protein: CSAGRYTHGYTF
D gene: .
clone size: many
J gene: TRBJ1-2
V gene: TRBV20-1

CDR3 DNA: TGTGCCAGCTCACCAGAACGGAAAGAGACCCAGTACTTC
CDR3 protein: CASSPERKETQYF
D gene: .
clone size: few
J gene: TRBJ2-5
V gene: TRBV18

CDR3 DNA: TGCGCCAGCAGCATGGGACGGCCGAACACTGAAGCTTTCTTT
CDR3 protein: CASSMGRPNTEAFF
D gene: .
clone size: .
J gene: TRBJ1-1
V gene: TRBV5-1

CDR3 DNA: TGTGCCAGCAGCCCAGAGATCTTACCGGGAGTACAGTTCTTC
CDR3 protein: CASSPEILPGVQFF
D gene: .
clone size: few
J gene: TRBJ2-1
V gene: TRBV11-2

CDR3 DNA: TGTGCCAGCAGCGACACCGGGACAGCCATCGAGCAGTACTTC
CDR3 protein: CASSDTGTAIEQYF
D gene: TRBD1
clone size: few
J gene: TRBJ2-7
V gene: TRBV5-6

CDR3 DNA: TGTGCCAGCAGATTGGAGGGAGATACGCAGTATTTT
CDR3 protein: CASRLEGDTQYF
D gene: .
clone size: few
J gene: TRBJ2-3
V gene: TRBV2

CDR3 DNA: TGTGCCAGCAGTTTAGAAGGGTTAGATGAGCAGTTCTTC
CDR3 protein: CASSLEGLDEQFF
D gene: .
clone size: few
J gene: TRBJ2-1
V gene: TRBV28

CDR3 DNA: TGTGCCAGCATGGGTTTTGGACAACCTAGCGGGAGTATGTTCTACGAGCAGTACTTC
CDR3 protein: CASMGFGQPSGSMFYEQYF
D gene: TRBD2
clone size: .
J gene: TRBJ2-7
V gene: TRBV27

CDR3 DNA: TGCGCCAGCAGCTTGGTGTGGGTCCCCGGAGTCCCTAGCTCTGGGGCCAACGTCCTGACTTTC
CDR3 protein: CASSLVWVPGVPSSGANVLTF
D gene: .
clone size: many
J gene: TRBJ2-6
V gene: TRBV5-1

CDR3 DNA: TGCGCCAGCAGACAGACAGCAACCACGGGGGCCAACGTCCTGACTTTC
CDR3 protein: CASRQTATTGANVLTF
D gene: .
clone size: few
J gene: TRBJ2-6
V gene: TRBV5-1

CDR3 DNA: TGTGCCAGCAGTTCACAGGGTGGCTATGGCTACACCTTC
CDR3 protein: CASSSQGGYGYTF
D gene: .
clone size: .
J gene: TRBJ1-2
V gene: TRBV28

CDR3 DNA: TGTGCCAGCAGCTTACCAAACAGTCCTACCTACTCTGGAAACACCATATATTTT
CDR3 protein: CASSLPNSPTYSGNTIYF
D gene: .
clone size: .
J gene: TRBJ1-3
V gene: TRBV7-3

CDR3 DNA: TGTGCCAGTACCTACAGCGGGACTAATGAAAAACTGTTTTTT
CDR3 protein: CASTYSGTNEKLFF
D gene: .
clone size: many
J gene: TRBJ1-4
V gene: TRBV19

CDR3 DNA: TGCAGCGGCATAGCGGGGGAAGAGACCCAGTACTTC
CDR3 protein: CSGIAGEETQYF
D gene: TRBD2
clone size: many
J gene: TRBJ2-5
V gene: TRBV29-1

CDR3 DNA: TGTGCCAGCAGTCCCCGGGACAGGGGGACTAATTCACCCCTCCACTTT
CDR3 protein: CASSPRDRGTNSPLHF
D gene: TRBD1
clone size: .
J gene: TRBJ1-6
V gene: TRBV27

CDR3 DNA: TGCGCCAGCAGTGAATACAGGGTCCACGAGCAGTACTTC
CDR3 protein: CASSEYRVHEQYF
D gene: .
clone size: few
J gene: TRBJ2-7
V gene: TRBV10-1

CDR3 DNA: TGCAGCGCTACGCAGGGGGGGCAGAGCTACGAGCAGTACTTC
CDR3 protein: CSATQGGQSYEQYF
D gene: .
clone size: .
J gene: TRBJ2-7
V gene: TRBV29-1

CDR3 DNA: TGTGCCAGCTCACCTGGGGGGGTCGAGCAGTACTTC
CDR3 protein: CASSPGGVEQYF
D gene: TRBD2
clone size: many
J gene: TRBJ2-7
V gene: TRBV18

CDR3 DNA: TGTGCCAGCAGCTTAGCTACGGCTGGGGGCTTAAGTGGCTACACCTTC
CDR3 protein: CASSLATAGGLSGYTF
D gene: .
clone size: .
J gene: TRBJ1-2
V gene: TRBV7-9

CDR3 DNA: TGTGCCAGCAGCGGGCAAACAGATACGCAGTATTTT
CDR3 protein: CASSGQTDTQYF
D gene: .
clone size: .
J gene: TRBJ2-3
V gene: TRBV7-9

CDR3 DNA: TGTGCCAGCAGTTTGGGGGCAGGGAGCTACGAGCAGTACTTC
CDR3 protein: CASSLGAGSYEQYF
D gene: .
clone size: .
J gene: TRBJ2-7
V gene: TRBV27

CDR3 DNA: TGTGCCAGCAGCCCCCGGAGAGGGGGTCTCACCGGGGAGCTGTTTTTT
CDR3 protein: CASSPRRGGLTGELFF
D gene: .
clone size: many
J gene: TRBJ2-2
V gene: TRBV7-9